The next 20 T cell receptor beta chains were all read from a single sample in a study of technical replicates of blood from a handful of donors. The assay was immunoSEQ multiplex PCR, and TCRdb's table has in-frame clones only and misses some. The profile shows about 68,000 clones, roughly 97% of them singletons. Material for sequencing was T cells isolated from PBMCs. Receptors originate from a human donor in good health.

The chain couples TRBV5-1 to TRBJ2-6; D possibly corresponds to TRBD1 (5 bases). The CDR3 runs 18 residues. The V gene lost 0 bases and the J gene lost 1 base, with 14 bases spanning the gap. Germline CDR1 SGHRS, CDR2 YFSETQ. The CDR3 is CASSLVQGTGSGANVLTF. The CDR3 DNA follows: TGCGCCAGCAGCTTGGTCCAGGGTACTGGGTCTGGGGCCAACGTCCTGACTTTC.

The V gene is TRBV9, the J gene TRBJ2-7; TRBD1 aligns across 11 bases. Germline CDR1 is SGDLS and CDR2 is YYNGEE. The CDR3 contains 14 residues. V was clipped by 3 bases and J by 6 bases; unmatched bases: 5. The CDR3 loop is CASSAGQGAFEQYF. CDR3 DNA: TGTGCCAGCAGCGCAGGACAGGGGGCATTCGAGCAGTACTTC.

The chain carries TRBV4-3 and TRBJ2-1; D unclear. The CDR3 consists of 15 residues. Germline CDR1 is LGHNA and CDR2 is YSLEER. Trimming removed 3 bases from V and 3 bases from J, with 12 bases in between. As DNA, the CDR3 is TGCGCCAGCAGCCAGGAGAAAGGCCACTACAATGAGCAGTTCTTC. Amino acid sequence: CASSQEKGHYNEQFF.

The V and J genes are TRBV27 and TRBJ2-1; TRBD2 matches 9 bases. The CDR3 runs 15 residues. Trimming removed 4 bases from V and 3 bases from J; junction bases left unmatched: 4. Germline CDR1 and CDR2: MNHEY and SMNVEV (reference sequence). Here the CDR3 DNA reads TGTGCCAGCAGTTATAGACTAGCGGTCTACAATGAGCAGTTCTTC. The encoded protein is CASSYRLAVYNEQFF.

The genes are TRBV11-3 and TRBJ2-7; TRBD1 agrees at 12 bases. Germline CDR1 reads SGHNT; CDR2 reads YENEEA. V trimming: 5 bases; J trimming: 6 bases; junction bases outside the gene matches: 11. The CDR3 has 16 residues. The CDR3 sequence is CASSPRGTGGVSEQYF. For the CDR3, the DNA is TGTGCCAGCAGCCCCCGGGGGACAGGGGGCGTAAGCGAGCAGTACTTC.

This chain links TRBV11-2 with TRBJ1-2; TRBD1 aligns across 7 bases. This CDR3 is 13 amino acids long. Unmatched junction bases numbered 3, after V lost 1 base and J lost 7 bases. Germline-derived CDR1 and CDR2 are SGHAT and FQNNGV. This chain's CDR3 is CASSLGQGIGYTF. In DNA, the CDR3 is TGTGCCAGCAGCTTAGGACAGGGTATTGGCTACACCTTC.

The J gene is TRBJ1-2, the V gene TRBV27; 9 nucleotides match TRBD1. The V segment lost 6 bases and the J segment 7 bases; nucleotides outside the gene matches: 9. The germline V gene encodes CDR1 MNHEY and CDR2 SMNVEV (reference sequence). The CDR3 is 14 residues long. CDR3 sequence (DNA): TGTGCCAGCAGGGGACAGGGTTTTGACAGTGGCTACACCTTC. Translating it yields CASRGQGFDSGYTF.

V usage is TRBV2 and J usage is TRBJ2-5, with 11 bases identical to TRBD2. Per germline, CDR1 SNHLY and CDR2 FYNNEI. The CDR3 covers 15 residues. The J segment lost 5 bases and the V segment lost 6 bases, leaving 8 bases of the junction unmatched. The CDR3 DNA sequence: TGTGCCAGCAGACAACTAGCGGGAGTACTCGAGACCCAGTACTTC. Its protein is CASRQLAGVLETQYF.

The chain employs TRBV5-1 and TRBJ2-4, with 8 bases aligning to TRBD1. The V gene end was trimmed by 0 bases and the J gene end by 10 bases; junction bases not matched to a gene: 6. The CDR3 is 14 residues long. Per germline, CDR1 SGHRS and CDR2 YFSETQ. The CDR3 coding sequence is TGCGCCAGCAGCTTGGTTGGACAGGGAAGGATTCAGTACTTC. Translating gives CASSLVGQGRIQYF. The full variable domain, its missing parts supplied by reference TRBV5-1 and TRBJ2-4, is KAGVTQTPRYLIKTRGQQVTLSCSPISGHRSVSWYQQTPGQGLQFLFEYFSETQRNKGNFPGRFSGRQFSNSRSEMNVSTLELGDSALYLCASSLVGQGRIQYFGAGTRLSVL.

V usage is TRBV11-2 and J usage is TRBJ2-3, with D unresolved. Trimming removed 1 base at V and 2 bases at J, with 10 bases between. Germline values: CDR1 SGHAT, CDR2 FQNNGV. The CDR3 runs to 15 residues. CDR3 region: CASSLVTGVTDTQYF. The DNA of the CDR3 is TGTGCCAGCAGCTTAGTAACGGGTGTCACAGATACGCAGTATTTT.

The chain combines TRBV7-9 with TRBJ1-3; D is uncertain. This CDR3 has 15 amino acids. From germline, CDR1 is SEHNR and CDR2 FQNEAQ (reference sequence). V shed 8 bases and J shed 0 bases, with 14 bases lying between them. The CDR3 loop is CASEITPLSGNTIYF. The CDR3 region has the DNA TGTGCCAGCGAAATTACACCTCTCTCTGGAAACACCATATATTTT.

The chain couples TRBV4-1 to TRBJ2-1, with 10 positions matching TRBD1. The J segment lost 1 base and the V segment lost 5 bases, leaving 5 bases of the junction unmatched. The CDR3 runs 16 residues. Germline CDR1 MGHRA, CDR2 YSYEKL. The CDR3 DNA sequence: TGCGCCAGCAGCTACCGGGACAGGGGTTCCTACAATGAGCAGTTCTTC. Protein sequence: CASSYRDRGSYNEQFF.

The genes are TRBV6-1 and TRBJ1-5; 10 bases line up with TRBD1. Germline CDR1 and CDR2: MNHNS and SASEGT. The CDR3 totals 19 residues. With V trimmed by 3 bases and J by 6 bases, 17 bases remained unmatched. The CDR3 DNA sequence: TGTGCCAGCAGTGAGTTCGCGGGACAGGGGATCCTTGGGAGTCAGCCCCAGCATTTT. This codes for CASSEFAGQGILGSQPQHF.

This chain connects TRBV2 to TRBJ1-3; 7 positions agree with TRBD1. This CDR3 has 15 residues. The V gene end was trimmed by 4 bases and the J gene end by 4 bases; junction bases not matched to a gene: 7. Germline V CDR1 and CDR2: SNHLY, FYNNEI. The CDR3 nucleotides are TGTGCCAGCAGTGGACAGGGTGGAGTAGGAAACACCATATATTTT. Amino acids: CASSGQGGVGNTIYF.

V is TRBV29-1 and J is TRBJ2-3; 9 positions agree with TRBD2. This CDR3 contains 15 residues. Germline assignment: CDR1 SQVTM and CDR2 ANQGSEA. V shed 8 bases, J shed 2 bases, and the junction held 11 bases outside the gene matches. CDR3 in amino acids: CSYSPLAGLTDTQYF. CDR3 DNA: TGCAGCTACTCCCCCCTAGCGGGGCTCACAGATACGCAGTATTTT.

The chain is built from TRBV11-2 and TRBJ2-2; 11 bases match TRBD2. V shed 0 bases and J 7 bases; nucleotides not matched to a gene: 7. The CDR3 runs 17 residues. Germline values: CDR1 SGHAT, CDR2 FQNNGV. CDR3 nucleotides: TGTGCCAGCAGCTTAGAACTAGCGGGAGTTTTCAACGGGGAGCTGTTTTTT. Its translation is CASSLELAGVFNGELFF.

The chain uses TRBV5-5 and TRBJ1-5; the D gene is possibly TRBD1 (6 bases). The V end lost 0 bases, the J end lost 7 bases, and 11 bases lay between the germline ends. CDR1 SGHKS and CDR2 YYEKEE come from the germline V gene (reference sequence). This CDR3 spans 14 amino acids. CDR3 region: CASSLVGAGQPQHF. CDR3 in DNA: TGTGCCAGCAGCTTGGTGGGGGCGGGCCAGCCCCAGCATTTT.

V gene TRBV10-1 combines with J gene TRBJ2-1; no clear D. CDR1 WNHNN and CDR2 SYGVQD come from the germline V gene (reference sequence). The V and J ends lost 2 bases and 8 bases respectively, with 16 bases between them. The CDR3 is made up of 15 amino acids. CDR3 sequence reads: CASSERANPRDEQFF. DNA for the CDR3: TGCGCCAGCAGTGAGAGAGCGAACCCCCGGGATGAGCAGTTCTTC.

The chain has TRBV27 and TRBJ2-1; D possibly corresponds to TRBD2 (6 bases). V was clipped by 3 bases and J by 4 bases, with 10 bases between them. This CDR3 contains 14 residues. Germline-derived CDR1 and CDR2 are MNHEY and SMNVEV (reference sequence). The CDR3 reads CASSFASAYNEQFF. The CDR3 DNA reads TGTGCCAGCAGTTTCGCTAGCGCATACAATGAGCAGTTCTTC.

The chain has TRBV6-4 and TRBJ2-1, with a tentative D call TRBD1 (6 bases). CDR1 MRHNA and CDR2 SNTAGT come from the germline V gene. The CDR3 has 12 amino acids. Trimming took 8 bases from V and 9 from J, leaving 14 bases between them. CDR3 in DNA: TGTGCCAGCCTCACAGGGCAGGGTGAGCAGTTCTTC. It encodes CASLTGQGEQFF.